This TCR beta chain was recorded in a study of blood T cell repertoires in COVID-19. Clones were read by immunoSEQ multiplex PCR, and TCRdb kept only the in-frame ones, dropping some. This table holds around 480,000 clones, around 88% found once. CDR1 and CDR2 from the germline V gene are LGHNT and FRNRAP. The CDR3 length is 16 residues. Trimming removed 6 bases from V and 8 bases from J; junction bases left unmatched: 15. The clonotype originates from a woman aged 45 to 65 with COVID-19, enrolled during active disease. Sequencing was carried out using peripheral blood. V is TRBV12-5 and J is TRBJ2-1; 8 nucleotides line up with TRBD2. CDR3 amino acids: CASGNFKGAGVYEQFF. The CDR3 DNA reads TGTGCTAGTGGGAATTTCAAGGGAGCGGGGGTCTATGAGCAGTTCTTC.